These T cell receptor beta chains were read from a single sample in a study of blood T cell repertoires in COVID-19. Using immunoSEQ multiplex PCR, the repertoire was profiled, and TCRdb retains in-frame clones only, with some absent. The top ten clones hold under 6.5% of a sample with approximately 50,000 clones, more than 80% of them seen once. The sample comprised peripheral blood. The receptors were sampled from a man in his sixties with acute or convalescent COVID-19. Both conserved end residues are part of each CDR3. The order of the fields is J gene, V gene, CDR3 length, D gene, clone size, CDR3 DNA, CDR3 protein. A D gene is named only where the DNA matches it firmly. Size is stated for part of the rows, as once, few or many counts, or as a class when the clone is expanded.

>TRBJ2-1|TRBV7-8|13|-|-
TGTGCCAGCACCACGGGGAGTTCAAATGAGCAGTTCTTC
CASTTGSSNEQFF
>TRBJ2-5|TRBV27|15|-|-
TGTGCCAGCGCCCGTCTGGCGGGCTGGGAAGAGACCCAGTACTTC
CASARLAGWEETQYF
>TRBJ2-3|TRBV7-6|15|TRBD2|-
TGTGCCAGCAGCTTCACTAGCGGGAGGAGGGATACGCAGTATTTT
CASSFTSGRRDTQYF
>TRBJ1-1|TRBV30|10|-|-
TGTGCGTGGGGCAGGGGAGAAGCTTTCTTT
CAWGRGEAFF
>TRBJ1-3|TRBV18|17|-|-
TGTGCCAGCTCACCCCCGCCCGAGGACAGCTCTGGAAACACCATATATTTT
CASSPPPEDSSGNTIYF
>TRBJ1-3|TRBV4-2|16|-|-
TGTGCCAGCAGCCAAGATGAAAGGGGGATCGGAAACACCATATATTTT
CASSQDERGIGNTIYF
>TRBJ2-3|TRBV4-1|18|TRBD2|-
TGCGCCAGCAGGCCAGGACTAGCGGGAGGGATTAACACAGATACGCAGTATTTT
CASRPGLAGGINTDTQYF
>TRBJ2-7|TRBV4-1|14|-|-
TGCGCCAGCAGCCAAGATCCAGGGCACGACGAGCAGTACTTC
CASSQDPGHDEQYF
>TRBJ2-5|TRBV7-2|14|TRBD2|-
TGTGCCAGCAGCGCCAGCGGGAGAGGAGAGACCCAGTACTTC
CASSASGRGETQYF
>TRBJ2-7|TRBV5-1|14|TRBD1|-
TGCGCCAGCAGCCCAAGACAGGGCTCCTACGAGCAGTACTTC
CASSPRQGSYEQYF
>TRBJ2-3|TRBV28|19|TRBD2|-
TGTGCCAGCAGTATACCGGGACTAGCGGGAGAGATAGACACAGATACGCAGTATTTT
CASSIPGLAGEIDTDTQYF
>TRBJ2-7|TRBV27|14|TRBD2|once
TGTGCCAGCAGTCCTGCGGGAGGGCCGCGGGAGCAGTACTTC
CASSPAGGPREQYF
>TRBJ2-7|TRBV4-1|16|TRBD2|-
TGCGCCAGCAGCCTCCGAGGTAGCGGGAGTTCCTACGAGCAGTACTTC
CASSLRGSGSSYEQYF
>TRBJ2-1|TRBV7-9|16|-|-
TGTGCCAGCAGCTTAGCTCTGAGGGAGGACTACAATGAGCAGTTCTTC
CASSLALREDYNEQFF
>TRBJ1-2|TRBV9|13|TRBD1|-
TGTGCCAGCAGCGCCGGGACAGTTTATGGCTACACCTTC
CASSAGTVYGYTF
>TRBJ2-2|TRBV5-1|15|-|-
TGCGCCAGCAGCTGGGAGGCCAGGAACACCGGGGAGCTGTTTTTT
CASSWEARNTGELFF
>TRBJ2-1|TRBV3-1/TRBV3-2|15|-|-
TGTGCCAGCAGCCAAGACCAGCGGTCCTACAATGAGCAGTTCTTC
CASSQDQRSYNEQFF